A single sample is the source of the 11 T cell receptor beta chains below, sequenced in a study of T cell repertoires in cytomegalovirus infection. A single record per CDR3 protein comes from TCRdb applying MiXCR to the reads. The table records about 890,000 distinct CDR3 sequences, roughly 30% of them present only once. These TCRs' antigens remain unknown. Sequences were derived from cultured CD8+ T cells from PBMCs, sampled from culture after CMV antigen stimulation. Receptors were obtained from a human donor in good health (CMV status not recorded). Some clones in this sample may be carry-over from other donors' samples.

The chain combines TRBV12-3 or TRBV12-4 with TRBJ1-2, with D unresolved. V dropped 2 bases and J dropped 2 bases, with 12 bases sitting between them. The CDR3 is 15 amino acids. CDR3 protein: CASSLTQGRNYGYTF. The DNA for the CDR3 is TGTGCCAGCAGTTTAACCCAAGGACGGAACTATGGCTACACCTTC.

The V and J genes are TRBV7-6 and TRBJ2-1, with TRBD1 matching 8 bases. The CDR3 loop spans 16 amino acids. The junction had 8 bases not matched to a gene; V was cut back by 5 bases and J by 2 bases. Germline V gene lookup returns CDR1 SGHVS and CDR2 FNYEAQ. CDR3 in DNA: TGTGCCAGCAGCAACACTCAGGGGGCTGCCTACAATGAGCAGTTCTTC. Protein product: CASSNTQGAAYNEQFF.

This clonotype was counted many times. The V gene is TRBV7-2, the J gene TRBJ1-5; D is possibly TRBD1 (5 bases). This CDR3 region has 14 residues. Trimming stripped 5 bases from V and 5 bases from J, with 13 bases between. Germline assignment: CDR1 SGHTA and CDR2 FQGNSA. The CDR3 is CASSPRGGYQPQHF. In DNA, the CDR3 is TGTGCCAGCAGCCCTAGGGGAGGTTATCAGCCCCAGCATTTT.

This clonotype showed up many times. This chain uses TRBV27 with TRBJ2-6; 9 bases line up with TRBD2. Losses at the gene ends were 5 bases for V and 3 bases for J; bases not matched to a gene: 14. Germline CDR1 MNHEY, CDR2 SMNVEV (reference sequence). The CDR3 length is 19 residues. CDR3 nucleotides: TGTGCCAGCAGTACCCCGACTAGCGGTGGTACTCTTGGGGCCAACGTCCTGACTTTC. Amino acids: CASSTPTSGGTLGANVLTF.

This clonotype was detected many times. This chain uses TRBV7-6 with TRBJ2-1, with a tentative D call TRBD2 (6 bases). The CDR3 sequence is 14 residues long. The V end lost 5 bases, the J end lost 3 bases, and 11 bases lay between the germline ends. Germline V gene lookup returns CDR1 SGHVS and CDR2 FNYEAQ. The CDR3 bases are TGTGCCAGCAGCCTGGTGGGGGGCTACAATGAGCAGTTCTTC. As protein: CASSLVGGYNEQFF.

This clonotype has at least ten counts. The V gene is TRBV7-8, the J gene TRBJ1-5, with 9 bases aligning to TRBD1. Germline V CDR1 and CDR2: SGHVS, FQNEAQ. Losses at the gene ends were 3 bases for V and 0 bases for J; bases not matched to a gene: 6. The CDR3 length is 17 residues. CDR3 sequence: CASSFWDRAYSNQPQHF. The CDR3 nucleotides read TGTGCCAGCAGCTTTTGGGACAGGGCTTATAGCAATCAGCCCCAGCATTTT.

This clonotype has just a few counts. The rearrangement links TRBV4-1 to TRBJ2-5, with 8 positions matching TRBD1. Germline V lookup: CDR1 MGHRA, CDR2 YSYEKL. The V and J ends lost 4 bases and 4 bases, in that order; junction bases with no gene match: 5. The CDR3 extends over 14 amino acids. The DNA of the CDR3 is TGCGCCAGCAGCCCTTTCGGGACAGGAGAGACCCAGTACTTC. As protein: CASSPFGTGETQYF.

The chain combines TRBV6-2 or TRBV6-3 with TRBJ2-1, with D unresolved. The CDR3 covers 12 residues. From germline, CDR1 is MNHEY and CDR2 SVGEGT. V lost 2 bases and J lost 8, with 7 bases in between. CDR3 protein: CASSYPTDEQFF. The CDR3 region has the DNA TGTGCCAGCAGTTACCCCACTGATGAGCAGTTCTTC.

V is TRBV9 and J is TRBJ1-1, with no clear D. The CDR3 runs to 15 residues. With 0 bases removed from V and 5 bases from J, the gap between germline ends came to 14 bases. The germline V gene encodes CDR1 SGDLS and CDR2 YYNGEE. The CDR3 DNA is TGTGCCAGCAGCGTAGATGGAGCCCTGGGAACTGAAGCTTTCTTT. It is translated as CASSVDGALGTEAFF.

As to this clonotype: The junction does not match germline at one end; this may be a read error. CDR3 in amino acids: CASRIPGHSPYNEPFF. Written as DNA, the CDR3 is TGTGCCAGCAGGATTCCGGGGCATTCCCCTTACAATGAGCCGTTCTTC. This rearrangement joins TRBV28 to TRBJ2-1; possibly TRBD1 or TRBD2 for D (5 bases each). The CDR3 length is 16 residues. Germline values: CDR1 MDHEN, CDR2 SYDVKM.

This chain connects TRBV28 to TRBJ2-5, with D possibly being TRBD2 (6 bases). The CDR3 covers 12 residues. Germline assignment: CDR1 MDHEN and CDR2 SYDVKM. V was trimmed by 5 bases and J by 7 bases, leaving 11 bases between them. In DNA, the CDR3 is TGTGCCAGCAGTCCCCAGGAGGGGACCCAGTACTTC. Translated, it gives CASSPQEGTQYF. The full variable domain, with the rest looked up from reference TRBV28 and TRBJ2-5, is DVKVTQSSRYLVKRTGEKVFLECVQDMDHENMFWYRQDPGLGLRLIYFSYDVKMKEKGDIPEGYSVSREKKERFSLILESASTNQTSMYLCASSPQEGTQYFGPGTRLLVL.